One sample yielded the 28 T cell receptor beta chains listed below, sequenced in a study of T cells in Graves' hyperthyroidism and ophthalmopathy. TCR beta CDR3 regions were amplified from RNA. During a first-round RT-PCR of the TCR CDR3, the HTBI primer set was used. TCRdb fed the multiplex PCR reads into MiXCR, producing one record per CDR3 protein. This table holds 300,000 or so distinct CDR3 sequences, approximately 15% found once. The specimen sequenced was blood. These receptors came from an older woman with Graves' ophthalmopathy.

In its sample, this clonotype was seen many times. The chain couples TRBV3-1 to TRBJ2-7, with D possibly being TRBD1 or TRBD2 (5 bases each). Germline CDR1 reads LGHDT; CDR2 reads YNNKEL (reference sequence). CDR3 size: 15 residues. The V gene lost 4 bases and the J gene lost 0 bases, with 13 bases spanning the gap. DNA of the CDR3: TGTGCCAGCAGCCGTCCGGGACGGATCTCCTACGAGCAGTACTTC. Residues: CASSRPGRISYEQYF.

In its sample, this clonotype was seen many times. The genes are TRBV12-3 or TRBV12-4 and TRBJ1-4; D might be TRBD1 (5 bases). Between the trimmed V and J ends, which lost 2 bases and 6 bases, there was a span of 10 bases. The CDR3 consists of 14 residues. As DNA, the CDR3 is TGTGCCAGCAGTTTACGGGGGTGGTATGAAAAACTGTTTTTT. This codes for CASSLRGWYEKLFF.

This clonotype has ten or more counts. This sequence joins TRBV7-2 and TRBJ1-2, with a weak D call TRBD1 (5 bases). CDR3 length: 14 amino acids. The V and J ends lost 2 bases and 6 bases respectively, with 13 bases between them. Germline loops: CDR1 SGHTA, CDR2 FQGNSA. The CDR3 protein is CASSLQGIGNGYTF. CDR3 in DNA: TGTGCCAGCAGCTTACAGGGTATCGGGAATGGCTACACCTTC.

The gene calls are TRBV6-1 and TRBJ1-1; D is undetermined. Germline V lookup: CDR1 MNHNS, CDR2 SASEGT. V lost 8 bases and J lost 4, with 11 bases in between. The CDR3 runs to 12 residues. For the CDR3, the DNA is TGTGCCAGCGGGAGGGCCGGCACTGAAGCTTTCTTT. Translation gives CASGRAGTEAFF.

This clonotype was counted a few times. The chain carries TRBV10-3 and TRBJ1-2; maybe TRBD1 (6 bases). CDR3 length: 13 amino acids. Trimming removed 8 bases from V and 4 bases from J, with 14 bases in between. Germline V lookup: CDR1 ENHRY, CDR2 SYGVKD. The CDR3 DNA follows: TGTGCCATCGGCGAGACAGGAGCCTATGGCTACACCTTC. This encodes CAIGETGAYGYTF.

This clonotype was observed at least ten times. The chain is built from TRBV20-1 and TRBJ1-5, with a tentative D call TRBD1 (6 bases). This CDR3 has 14 residues. Trimming pared 5 bases from V and 5 bases from J, leaving 16 bases between. Germline V lookup: CDR1 DFQATT, CDR2 SNEGSKA (reference sequence). This chain's CDR3 is CSAVSGQIDQPQHF. CDR3 DNA sequence: TGCAGTGCTGTGTCAGGACAGATCGATCAGCCCCAGCATTTT.

Many counts were recorded for this clonotype. DNA for the CDR3: TGTGCCAGCAGTTATCCCGGGCCCCAGCATTTT. This codes for CASSYPGPQHF. This chain links TRBV27 with TRBJ1-5; no reliable D call. The length of the CDR3 is 11 residues. Trimming removed 4 bases from V and 9 bases from J, with 7 bases in between. CDR1 MNHEY and CDR2 SMNVEV come from the germline V gene (reference sequence).

This clonotype came up many times. This rearrangement joins TRBV7-2 to TRBJ2-3; 7 bases agree with TRBD1. The CDR3 is 16 amino acids. CDR1 and CDR2 from the germline V gene are SGHTA and FQGNSA. The V gene end was trimmed by 6 bases and the J gene end by 2 bases; junction bases not matched to a gene: 11. CDR3 amino acids: CASSQRGTAITDTQYF. The CDR3 DNA is TGTGCCAGCAGTCAAAGGGGGACAGCTATCACAGATACGCAGTATTTT.

This clonotype came up many times. In DNA form, the CDR3 reads TGCGCCAGCAGCTTGGCCGGGACAGAGGAGACCCAGTACTTC. This encodes CASSLAGTEETQYF. The chain employs TRBV5-1 and TRBJ2-5; 7 bases fit TRBD1. The ends lost 0 bases at V and 5 bases at J; junction bases unmatched: 4. The V gene's germline CDR1 is SGHRS and CDR2 YFSETQ. CDR3 length: 14 residues.

The chain couples TRBV6-2 or TRBV6-3 to TRBJ2-4; unclear D gene. The CDR3 is 15 amino acids. The germline gives CDR1 MNHEY, CDR2 SVGEGT. V gave up 0 bases and J gave up 11 bases, with 17 bases separating them. CDR3 protein: CASSYSRTPRAFQYF. In DNA, the CDR3 is TGTGCCAGCAGTTACTCAAGGACCCCTAGGGCTTTTCAGTACTTC.

The table lists this clonotype with many counts. CDR3 coding DNA: TGTGCCAGCTCATCCGACAGTCACAATGAGCAGTTCTTC. This codes for CASSSDSHNEQFF. The V call is TRBV18, the J call TRBJ2-1; the D gene is possibly TRBD1 (5 bases). The CDR3 covers 13 residues. V lost 5 bases to trimming and J lost 5 bases, with 10 bases between them. Germline lookup yields CDR1 KGHSH and CDR2 LQKENI.

This clonotype was picked up many times. V and J are TRBV2 and TRBJ2-7, with D perhaps given as TRBD1 or TRBD2 (6 bases each). CDR3 length equals 17 residues. The V end lost 8 bases, the J end lost 4 bases, and 27 bases lay between the germline ends. Germline assignment: CDR1 SNHLY and CDR2 FYNNEI. This CDR3 reads CASFLNLPGTGRYEQYF. The DNA of the CDR3 is TGTGCCAGCTTCCTTAATCTTCCGGGCACAGGGAGGTACGAGCAGTACTTC.

This clonotype was recorded many times. V and J are TRBV2 and TRBJ1-6, with D possibly being TRBD1 (6 bases). The germline V and J ends were trimmed by 0 bases and 10 bases, with 16 bases remaining between them. The CDR3 runs 16 residues. Germline CDR1 is SNHLY and CDR2 is FYNNEI. Here the CDR3 DNA reads TGTGCCAGCAGTGAAGCGCTTAACAGGGAGGGATCACCCCTCCACTTT. Translated: CASSEALNREGSPLHF. The full variable domain, in which reference TRBV2 and TRBJ1-6 provide the parts outside the CDR3, is EPEVTQTPSHQVTQMGQEVILRCVPISNHLYFYWYRQILGQKVEFLVSFYNNEISEKSEIFDDQFSVERPDGSNFTLKIRSTKLEDSAMYFCASSEALNREGSPLHFGNGTRLTVT.

This clonotype was picked up many times. The V gene is TRBV20-1, the J gene TRBJ1-6, with D possibly TRBD1 on 5 matching bases. Trimming stripped 3 bases from V and 7 bases from J, with 10 bases between. This CDR3 contains 13 residues. Germline CDR1 is DFQATT and CDR2 is SNEGSKA (reference sequence). CDR3 loop: CSASAGMNSPLHF. In nucleotides, the CDR3 is TGCAGTGCTAGTGCAGGGATGAATTCACCCCTCCACTTT.

This clonotype was seen many times. This chain connects TRBV3-1 to TRBJ1-6; D is unresolved. The CDR3 runs 15 residues. Between the trimmed V and J ends, which lost 1 base and 7 bases, there was a span of 11 bases. The V gene's germline CDR1 is LGHDT and CDR2 YNNKEL (reference sequence). CDR3 sequence reads: CASSQVGGFNSPLHF. The DNA of the CDR3 is TGTGCCAGCAGCCAAGTGGGAGGGTTCAATTCACCCCTCCACTTT.

At least ten counts were recorded for this clonotype. The J gene is TRBJ1-3, the V gene TRBV6-5; perhaps TRBD1 as D (6 bases). Trimming stripped 2 bases from V and 4 bases from J, with 9 bases between. CDR3 length equals 14 residues. Germline V gene data show CDR1 as MNHEY and CDR2 as SVGAGI. The CDR3 reads CASSYGGQGNTIYF. The CDR3 DNA reads as TGTGCCAGCAGTTACGGCGGACAGGGAAACACCATATATTTT.

There are many counts of this clonotype. A much larger clone differs from this one at a single base, so this may be a read error. V and J are TRBV7-2 and TRBJ2-7, with a tentative D call TRBD2 (6 bases). Per the germline V gene, CDR1 is SGHTA and CDR2 is FQGNSA. This CDR3 has 15 residues. The CDR3 spells CANSQDGGTPGEQYF. CDR3 DNA: TGTGCCAACAGCCAAGACGGCGGGACCCCGGGCGAGCAGTACTTC.

The chain uses TRBV20-1 and TRBJ1-3; D not certain. Germline assignment: CDR1 DFQATT and CDR2 SNEGSKA (reference sequence). V lost 1 base to trimming and J lost 4 bases, with 11 bases between them. CDR3 length: 14 amino acids. This CDR3 is CSARAPQGGNTIYF. In nucleotides, the CDR3 is TGCAGTGCTAGAGCCCCCCAAGGGGGAAACACCATATATTTT.

In this sample, this clonotype turned up many times. This chain joins TRBV4-3 and TRBJ1-1; D gene uncertain. Germline assignment: CDR1 LGHNA and CDR2 YSLEER. V lost 1 base and J lost 1, with 10 bases in between. This CDR3 spans 15 amino acids. The CDR3 nucleotides read TGCGCCAGCAGCCAAGTGGGTGGCGGGAACACTGAAGCTTTCTTT. Encoded protein: CASSQVGGGNTEAFF.

This clonotype came up many times. The gene calls are TRBV18 and TRBJ1-1, with D possibly matching TRBD1 (5 bases). The CDR3 sequence is 12 residues long. The germline V gene encodes CDR1 KGHSH and CDR2 LQKENI. Trimming stripped 6 bases from V and 6 bases from J, with 11 bases between. DNA for the CDR3: TGTGCCAGCTCGCGCAGGGAGTCTGAAGCTTTCTTT. It codes for CASSRRESEAFF.

This clonotype was seen at least ten times. The V call is TRBV6-2 or TRBV6-3, the J call TRBJ2-3; no firm D call. V dropped 6 bases and J dropped 6 bases, with 16 bases sitting between them. Germline CDR1 is MNHEY and CDR2 is SVGEGT. CDR3 size: 14 residues. In DNA, the CDR3 is TGTGCCAGCAGACCCGCGGACGCGAGGGATACGCAGTATTTT. This sequence encodes CASRPADARDTQYF.

In its sample, this clonotype was seen a few times. The chain links TRBV10-3 to TRBJ2-5, with 7 positions matching TRBD1. This CDR3 contains 14 residues. J lost 5 bases, V lost 11 bases, and 14 bases had no gene match. The germline CDR1 and CDR2 sequences are ENHRY and SYGVKD. The CDR3 region has the DNA TGTGCCCCAAAAGAGGCTAGGGGGCACGAGACCCAGTACTTC. Protein: CAPKEARGHETQYF.

This clonotype was detected only a few times. A much bigger clone sits one base away, suggesting this may be a read error. The chain links TRBV2 to TRBJ1-2; D is possibly TRBD1 (5 bases). Trimming removed 7 bases from V and 2 bases from J, with 11 bases in between. The CDR3 covers 13 residues. CDR1 SNHLY and CDR2 FYNNEI come from the germline V gene. The chain's CDR3 is CASNGGDNYGYTF. The CDR3 DNA follows: TGTGCCAGCAACGGGGGGGACAACTATGGCTACACCTTC.

The gene calls are TRBV19 and TRBJ1-2, with D possibly matching TRBD1 (6 bases). Deletions cut 7 bases from V and 7 bases from J, with 22 bases between. The CDR3 is made up of 15 amino acids. Germline assignment: CDR1 LNHDA and CDR2 SQIVND (reference sequence). The CDR3 loop is CASKGFAGESVGYTF. The CDR3 region has the DNA TGTGCCAGTAAAGGATTTGCAGGGGAATCGGTTGGCTACACCTTC.

This clonotype appeared many times. The chain has TRBV7-9 and TRBJ1-1; TRBD1 is a possible D gene (5 bases). Germline CDR1 and CDR2: SEHNR and FQNEAQ (reference sequence). The CDR3 spans 13 residues. Between the trimmed V and J ends, which lost 1 base and 5 bases, there was a span of 8 bases. The CDR3 region has the DNA TGTGCCAGCAGCTTAGTTGGACATACTGAAGCTTTCTTT. As protein: CASSLVGHTEAFF. Full variable domain (missing parts from reference TRBV7-9 and TRBJ1-1): DTGVSQNPRHKITKRGQNVTFRCDPISEHNRLYWYRQTLGQGPEFLTYFQNEAQLEKSRLLSDRFSAERPKGSFSTLEIQRTEQGDSAMYLCASSLVGHTEAFFGQGTRLTVV.

This clonotype was observed many times. V is TRBV6-1 and J is TRBJ1-4; tentative D call: TRBD1 (5 bases). CDR1 and CDR2 (germline): MNHNS, SASEGT. This CDR3 is 14 amino acids long. Trimming pared 5 bases from V and 7 bases from J, leaving 14 bases between. CDR3 sequence (DNA): TGTGCCAGCAGTAACCGCGGGGGTAGTGAAAAACTGTTTTTT. Protein sequence: CASSNRGGSEKLFF.

This clonotype was seen only a few times. The J gene is TRBJ2-2, the V gene TRBV5-6; TRBD1 aligns across 8 bases. Germline assignment: CDR1 SGHDT and CDR2 YYEEEE. This CDR3 has 16 residues. V gave up 2 bases and J gave up 5 bases; unmatched junction bases: 8. DNA for the CDR3: TGTGCCAGCAGCTTATTTTGGGGACAGGCTACCGGGGAGCTGTTTTTT. Translated, it gives CASSLFWGQATGELFF.

The genes are TRBV6-2 or TRBV6-3 and TRBJ2-2; D possibly corresponds to TRBD1 (7 bases). The ends were cut back, 2 bases at V and 6 bases at J, with 13 bases in the middle. Per the germline V gene, CDR1 is MNHEY and CDR2 is SVGEGT. This CDR3 contains 15 residues. The DNA for the CDR3 is TGTGCCAGCAGTTACACGACAGGGAGGCCCGGGGAGCTGTTTTTT. It translates to CASSYTTGRPGELFF.